This is a list of T cell receptor beta chains from one sample in a study of cytotoxic CD8 clonotypes in ibrutinib-treated CLL. Generated by immunoSEQ multiplex PCR, the TCRdb table keeps only in-frame clones and is missing some. The sample shows more than 200,000 clones, around 70% of them seen only once. Sequenced here: PBMCs, sampled after 24 months of ibrutinib treatment. The source is a human donor with chronic lymphocytic leukemia. Both conserved end residues are part of each CDR3. The D gene is left open where the match is weak. The size of a clone is reported for some rows only, either as once, few or many, or as a class for expanded clones.

abundance	j_gene	d_gene	v_gene	CDR3nt	CDR3aa
NA	TRBJ1-5	NA	TRBV2	TGTGCCAGCCAATTAGACGGATTCAATCAGCCCCAGCATTTT	CASQLDGFNQPQHF
few	TRBJ1-5	NA	TRBV11-2	TGTGCCAGCAGCTTAGACGGAACGAATCAGCCCCAGCATTTT	CASSLDGTNQPQHF
NA	TRBJ1-2	NA	TRBV5-8	TGTGCCAGCACCTTCTTAGATGGCTACTATGGCTACACCTTC	CASTFLDGYYGYTF
NA	TRBJ1-2	NA	TRBV6-6	TGTGCCAGCACCACGAAGAACTATGGCTACACCTTC	CASTTKNYGYTF
NA	TRBJ2-1	TRBD2	TRBV28	TGTGCCAGCTCAAGCGGGAACACCTACAATGAGCAGTTCTTC	CASSSGNTYNEQFF
once	TRBJ1-5	NA	TRBV28	TGTGCCAGCAGTTTCCGAGGGGGAGGAAGCAATCAGCCCCAGCATTTT	CASSFRGGGSNQPQHF
NA	TRBJ2-7	NA	TRBV28	TGTGCCAGCTCTGGCCAGGGTGGACCCTACGAGCAGTACTTC	CASSGQGGPYEQYF
NA	TRBJ2-2	NA	TRBV25-1	TGTGCCAGCAGCCTTACCCATGGGGGAGCCAACACCGGGGAGCTGTTTTTT	CASSLTHGGANTGELFF
NA	TRBJ2-7	NA	TRBV7-2	TGTGCCAGCAGCCCCAGACCTGACCCGCGGAGCGAGCAGTACTTC	CASSPRPDPRSEQYF
few	TRBJ1-2	NA	TRBV5-1	TGCGCCAGCAGCTTGGCCCCGACTAGGGGTTATGGCTACACCTTC	CASSLAPTRGYGYTF
NA	TRBJ2-3	TRBD1	TRBV30	TGTGCCTGGAGACAAGGACAGGGGGCGTTCGATACGCAGTATTTT	CAWRQGQGAFDTQYF
NA	TRBJ2-2	NA	TRBV5-1	TGCGCCAGCAGCTTGGGGGCTACGAACACCGGGGAGCTGTTTTTT	CASSLGATNTGELFF
NA	TRBJ1-2	NA	TRBV6-5	TGTGCCAGCAGTAACAGCCCGAGTGTAAACTATGGCTACACCTTC	CASSNSPSVNYGYTF
NA	TRBJ2-7	TRBD2	TRBV6-5	TGTGCCAGCAGCCTTCTAGCGGGAGGATCCTCCGAGCAGTACTTC	CASSLLAGGSSEQYF
NA	TRBJ2-3	NA	TRBV13	TGTGCCAGCAGCTTAGGGCCAGGGGCGACAGATACGCAGTATTTT	CASSLGPGATDTQYF
once	TRBJ1-1	NA	TRBV28	TGTGCCAGCAGTTCAAACAGGGAATCGTACATGAACACTGAAGCTTTCTTT	CASSSNRESYMNTEAFF
NA	TRBJ2-2	NA	TRBV12-5	TGTGCTAGCAGGCCAACTTCGGGCACCGGGGAGCTGTTTTTT	CASRPTSGTGELFF
NA	TRBJ2-7	NA	TRBV27	TGTGCCAGCTTACCGCGGTCCCTCGGGACCCACGAGCAGTACTTC	CASLPRSLGTHEQYF
NA	TRBJ2-1	NA	TRBV7-3	TGTGCCAGCAGCTTAGGCTGGGGGGTCAATGAGCAGTTCTTC	CASSLGWGVNEQFF
NA	TRBJ2-7	NA	TRBV2	TGTGCCAGCAGTGGACGGATCTACGAGCAGTACTTC	CASSGRIYEQYF
NA	TRBJ2-7	NA	TRBV12-1	TGTGCCAGCAGCTCTGGGACCCAATACGAGCAGTACTTC	CASSSGTQYEQYF
NA	TRBJ1-1	TRBD1	TRBV15	TGTGCCACCAGCCCGACAGGGTTCACTGAAGCTTTCTTT	CATSPTGFTEAFF
NA	TRBJ2-1	NA	TRBV7-9	TGTGCCAGCAGCTTGGACGGTACAGCCTACAATGAGCAGTTCTTC	CASSLDGTAYNEQFF
few	TRBJ2-3	TRBD2	TRBV13	TGTGCCAGCAGCGATACTAGCGGGAGCGATACGCAGTATTTT	CASSDTSGSDTQYF
NA	TRBJ2-3	TRBD2	TRBV15	TGTGCCACCAGCAGCTCCAGTTACCTAGCGGGAGAGGTGGATACGCAGTATTTT	CATSSSSYLAGEVDTQYF
NA	TRBJ2-2	TRBD2	TRBV7-3	TGTGCCAGCAGCTTACTAGCGGGAGGTGGGACCGGGGAGCTGTTTTTT	CASSLLAGGGTGELFF
NA	TRBJ1-1	NA	TRBV4-2	TGTGCCAGCAGCCAAGATATTTACGGTGAAGCTTTCTTT	CASSQDIYGEAFF
NA	TRBJ1-4	NA	TRBV29-1	TGCAGCGTTGGGGAAGGAGGAACTAATGAAAAACTGTTTTTT	CSVGEGGTNEKLFF
NA	TRBJ2-2	NA	TRBV7-6	TGTGCCAGCAGCCCCGGGACCGAGAACACCGGGGAGCTGTTTTTT	CASSPGTENTGELFF
NA	TRBJ2-5	NA	TRBV7-9	TGTGCCAGCAGCTCGGAGGGACAGCAAGAGACCCAGTACTTC	CASSSEGQQETQYF
NA	TRBJ2-7	NA	TRBV28	TGTGCCAGTACCGGGTCCCCACCCCACGAGCAGTACTTC	CASTGSPPHEQYF
few	TRBJ1-1	NA	TRBV6-5	TGTGCCAGCAGTCGGGGAGGGAACACTGAAGCTTTCTTT	CASSRGGNTEAFF
NA	TRBJ2-7	NA	TRBV27	TGTGCCAGCAGTTTGGCCCGAGCCTACGAGCAGTACTTC	CASSLARAYEQYF
NA	TRBJ2-7	TRBD2	TRBV5-6	TGTGCCAGCAGGACTAGCGGCTACGAGCAGTACTTC	CASRTSGYEQYF
NA	TRBJ2-1	NA	TRBV27	NA	CASSVLRAPQFF
NA	TRBJ1-5	NA	TRBV27	TGTGCCAGCAGTTTCCGGGGGGGGCCCCAGCATTTT	CASSFRGGPQHF
few	TRBJ2-3	TRBD2	TRBV4-1	TGCGCCAGCAGCGCTACTAGCGGGAGAACAGATACGCAGTATTTT	CASSATSGRTDTQYF
NA	TRBJ2-7	NA	TRBV5-1	TGCGCCAGCAGCCTGGCCTCCGGTCGCTCCTACGAGCAGTACTTC	CASSLASGRSYEQYF
NA	TRBJ2-3	NA	TRBV25-1	TGTGCCAGCAGTCCGGCCCTCGGAGGAGATACGCAGTATTTT	CASSPALGGDTQYF
NA	TRBJ2-1	TRBD2	TRBV9	TGTGCCAGCAGCGTAGATCCTAGCGGGATCTTTAGCTCCTACAATGAGCAGTTCTTC	CASSVDPSGIFSSYNEQFF
NA	TRBJ2-7	TRBD1	TRBV25-1	TGTGCCAGCAGTGACTTCGGGACAGTCTCCTACGAGCAGTACTTC	CASSDFGTVSYEQYF
NA	TRBJ2-1	TRBD2	TRBV25-1	TGTGCCAGCAGTGTAGCGGGGCCCCGGGATGAGCAGTTCTTC	CASSVAGPRDEQFF
NA	TRBJ1-1	NA	TRBV18	TGTGCCAGCTCCAGGGGAGATTCAACTGAAGCTTTCTTT	CASSRGDSTEAFF
NA	TRBJ2-7	TRBD2	TRBV18	TGTGCCAGCTCACCACCGAGCGGGAGTCTCTACGAGCAGTACTTC	CASSPPSGSLYEQYF
NA	TRBJ2-2	NA	TRBV7-3	TGTGCCAGCAGCCCCCGACCCGGGGAGCTGTTTTTT	CASSPRPGELFF
NA	TRBJ2-7	TRBD2	TRBV30	TGTGCCTGGGGGGGACTAGCCGCCTACGAGCAGTACTTC	CAWGGLAAYEQYF